A selection of T cell receptor beta chains follows, all from one sample in a study of T-cell memory formation after mild COVID-19. TCRdb passed the 5' RACE reads through MiXCR, listing each CDR3 protein once. The repertoire holds about 350,000 distinct CDR3 sequences, with roughly an eighth as singletons. Input material: PBMCs or a T cell subset sorted from them (not recorded which). Every receptor here comes from a young man who had mild COVID-19 (a few samples of this study predate the infection). Cell type and time point are not known. The CDR3 runs from the conserved cysteine through the conserved F or W. D genes are given only for firm matches. Clone size appears in some rows only: once, few, many, or a class for an expanded clone.

V	size	D	J	DNA	CDR3
TRBV20-1	few	TRBD2	TRBJ2-3	TGCAGTGCTAAGCGGGGGCACACCACAGATACGCAGTATTTT	CSAKRGHTTDTQYF
TRBV12-3/TRBV12-4	NA	NA	TRBJ2-7	TGTGCCAGCAGTTTCCACGACCGCGACGGTTTGGAGCAGTACTTC	CASSFHDRDGLEQYF
TRBV5-8	NA	NA	TRBJ1-4	TGTGCCAGCAGCCCGGCTGGACGGGGAACTAATGAAAAACTGTTTTTT	CASSPAGRGTNEKLFF
TRBV7-3	few	TRBD2	TRBJ2-5	TGTGCCAGCAGCTTATCCAATAGCGGGGGCGAGACCCAGTACTTC	CASSLSNSGGETQYF
TRBV29-1	NA	NA	TRBJ1-1	TGCAGCGTTGACTTAACTGAAGCTTTCTTT	CSVDLTEAFF
TRBV10-3	NA	TRBD2	TRBJ2-7	TGTGCCATCAGTGATTTGGGACTAGCGGGAGGCTACGAGCAGTACTTC	CAISDLGLAGGYEQYF
TRBV9	few	TRBD1	TRBJ2-5	TGTGCCAGCAGCAAATGGACAGGGCCCGAAGAGACCCAGTACTTC	CASSKWTGPEETQYF
TRBV7-9	NA	TRBD2	TRBJ2-1	TGTGCCAGCAGCTTGCCCCTGGCTAGCGGGAACAATGAGCAGTTCTTC	CASSLPLASGNNEQFF
TRBV18	NA	TRBD1	TRBJ2-5	TGTGCCAGCTCACCAAGGGGGCACGAGACCCAGTACTTC	CASSPRGHETQYF
TRBV18	NA	NA	TRBJ2-3	TGTGCCAGCTCACCAAACCGTCTGAGCACAGATACGCAGTATTTT	CASSPNRLSTDTQYF
TRBV7-3	many	NA	TRBJ1-1	TGTGCCAGCAGCTTAATCCAAGGGACTGAAGCTTTCTTT	CASSLIQGTEAFF
TRBV9	NA	NA	TRBJ2-3	TGTGCCAGCAGCGAGACAGCCTTTAGCACAGATACGCAGTATTTT	CASSETAFSTDTQYF
TRBV5-4	few	NA	TRBJ2-5	TGTGCCAGCAGCATCCGGGGCCTAGGGACCCAGTACTTC	CASSIRGLGTQYF
TRBV7-8	NA	NA	TRBJ2-2	TGTGCCAGCAGCTGGCAGGGGAGGAACGGGGAGCTGTTTTTT	CASSWQGRNGELFF
TRBV6-5	few	TRBD2	TRBJ2-7	TGTGCCAGCAGCCCCCGGACGGGGGGGTCTTCCTACGAGCAGTACTTC	CASSPRTGGSSYEQYF
TRBV6-5	NA	NA	TRBJ1-1	TGTGCCAGCAGTTACGTGGGGGGAAAGACTGAAGCTTTCTTT	CASSYVGGKTEAFF
TRBV5-4	few	TRBD2	TRBJ2-3	TGTGCCAGCAGCTTGGGGAGCGGGGTCAGCACAGATACGCAGTATTTT	CASSLGSGVSTDTQYF
TRBV19	NA	NA	TRBJ1-1	TGTGCCAGTAGACGCCGCGTGGGTCAGAACACTGAAGCTTTCTTT	CASRRRVGQNTEAFF
TRBV3-1	NA	TRBD1	TRBJ1-6	TGTGCCAGCAGCCAAGGGGACAGGCGGAATTCACCCCTCCACTTT	CASSQGDRRNSPLHF
TRBV6-2/TRBV6-3	few	NA	TRBJ2-2	TGTGCCAGCAGTAACGCCGGACATCAACTGGGCGGGGAGCTGTTTTTT	CASSNAGHQLGGELFF
TRBV5-1	NA	TRBD2	TRBJ2-1	TGCGCCAGCAGCATCCTAGCGGGGGACTCCTACAATGAGCAGTTCTTC	CASSILAGDSYNEQFF
TRBV5-1	NA	TRBD1	TRBJ1-2	TGCGCCAGCAGCTTGGAGGCAGGGGGTATCTATGGCTACACCTTC	CASSLEAGGIYGYTF
TRBV6-1	few	NA	TRBJ1-3	TGTGCCAGCAGTGAGTTGGGGGCTGGAAACACCATATATTTT	CASSELGAGNTIYF
TRBV7-9	NA	NA	TRBJ2-5	TGTGCCAGCAGCCCCTGGCAACAACTCCAAGAGACCCAGTACTTC	CASSPWQQLQETQYF
TRBV12-5	NA	NA	TRBJ1-1	TGTGCTAGTGGTTTGGACTTGTCCACTGAAGCTTTCTTT	CASGLDLSTEAFF
TRBV5-1	many	TRBD1	TRBJ2-7	TGCGCCAGCAGCCCGGCAGGACAGGGGTTCGGCGAGCAGTACTTC	CASSPAGQGFGEQYF
TRBV6-2/TRBV6-3	many	NA	TRBJ2-5	TGTGCCAGCAGTTACTCGGAGGCGACCCAGTACTTC	CASSYSEATQYF
TRBV4-1	few	TRBD2	TRBJ2-3	TGCGCCAGCAGCGGAGCGGGGCCCATCAGCACAGATACGCAGTATTTT	CASSGAGPISTDTQYF
TRBV16	NA	TRBD2	TRBJ2-1	TGTGCCAGCAGCCAAACGGGACTATCCTACAATGAGCAGTTCTTC	CASSQTGLSYNEQFF
TRBV12-3/TRBV12-4	NA	TRBD2	TRBJ2-7	TGTGCCAGCAGTTTCTGGCGGGAGGGCTACGAGCAGTACTTC	CASSFWREGYEQYF
TRBV5-1	many	TRBD1	TRBJ1-1	TGCGCCAGCGGGGACACCGGGACAGGTAACACTGAAGCTTTCTTT	CASGDTGTGNTEAFF
TRBV20-1	many	NA	TRBJ2-7	TGCAGTGCTGGCTACGAGCAGTACTTC	CSAGYEQYF
TRBV6-2/TRBV6-3	few	NA	TRBJ1-2	TGTGCCAGCAGTATGGACAGATCAGGCTATGGCTACACCTTC	CASSMDRSGYGYTF
TRBV6-2/TRBV6-3	many	TRBD2	TRBJ2-3	TGTGCCAGCAGTCATAGCGGGGGGGCAGATACGCAGTATTTT	CASSHSGGADTQYF
TRBV20-1	many	NA	TRBJ1-1	TGCAGTGCTAAGACCCGGGACAATATCCCGAAATGGTGCTTCTTT	CSAKTRDNIPKWCFF
TRBV3-1	few	NA	TRBJ2-1	TGTGCCAGCAGACAAGATGCCCGGAGCAATGAGCAGTTCTTC	CASRQDARSNEQFF
TRBV12-3/TRBV12-4	NA	NA	TRBJ2-5	TGTGCCTCCCGGTCCGGGGCCGGGGAGACCCAGTACTTC	CASRSGAGETQYF
TRBV10-1	NA	TRBD1	TRBJ2-1	TGCGCCAGCAGTGCAGGGGGACGGTCGGGCAATGAGCAGTTCTTC	CASSAGGRSGNEQFF
TRBV5-1	NA	NA	TRBJ2-5	TGCGCCAGCAGCGTCCGAGAGACCCAGTACTTC	CASSVRETQYF
TRBV20-1	NA	NA	TRBJ1-2	TGCAGTGCCCCGGACGGACGCTATGGCTACACCTTC	CSAPDGRYGYTF
TRBV7-8	few	TRBD2	TRBJ2-5	TGTGGTAGCGGGGGGCTTGGGACCCAGTACTTC	CGSGGLGTQYF
TRBV6-6	NA	TRBD1	TRBJ1-6	TGTGCCAGCAGCACCAGACAGGGGCCCTATAATTCACCCCTCCACTTT	CASSTRQGPYNSPLHF
TRBV5-1	many	NA	TRBJ2-3	TGCGCCAGCAGCTCGGGGTCTTCTAACACAGATACGCAGTATTTT	CASSSGSSNTDTQYF
TRBV6-5	NA	NA	TRBJ2-3	TGTGCCAGCCAGGACTGGGATACGCAGTATTTT	CASQDWDTQYF
TRBV5-4	NA	NA	TRBJ1-1	TGTGCCAGCAGTTTACAGGGTAGGCACACTGAAGCTTTCTTT	CASSLQGRHTEAFF
TRBV20-1	many	NA	TRBJ1-5	TGCAGTGCTAGAATGGCACCAAATCAGCCCCAGCATTTT	CSARMAPNQPQHF
TRBV11-3	NA	NA	TRBJ2-5	TGTGCCAGCAGCTTACTTGAAGAAGAGACCCAGTACTTC	CASSLLEEETQYF
TRBV5-1	NA	NA	TRBJ1-2	TGCGCCAGCAGCGAGGGGACAATGGGGAATGGCTACACCTTC	CASSEGTMGNGYTF
TRBV4-1	NA	TRBD2	TRBJ2-1	TGCGCCAGCAGCCAAGAGGCGGGGGGGCACGATGAGCAGTTCTTC	CASSQEAGGHDEQFF
TRBV27	few	NA	TRBJ1-4	TGTGCCAGCGGACAGTGGGGGGCTAATGAAAAACTGTTTTTT	CASGQWGANEKLFF
TRBV12-3/TRBV12-4	many	NA	TRBJ1-6	TGTGCCAGCAGTTTCCAGGGTTCGGGTAATTCACCCCTCCACTTT	CASSFQGSGNSPLHF
TRBV2	NA	TRBD2	TRBJ2-1	TGTGCCAGCAGACCGCCGGGGGGAAGCAATGAGCAGTTCTTC	CASRPPGGSNEQFF